One and the same sample provided the 13 T cell receptor beta chains below, sequenced in a study of CD8+ T cells in alopecia areata. RNA was isolated and reverse transcribed to cDNA, the sequencing template. Here immunoSEQ multiplex PCR was the method, and the copy in TCRdb shows in-frame clones only, minus some. Among 110,000 to 150,000 clones listed, about three fifths were seen once. This material consisted of CD4+ T cells sorted from blood, taken at week 0. Receptors originate from a human donor with alopecia areata.

The rearrangement links TRBV30 to TRBJ1-6; D gene ambiguous. Looked up from germline, CDR1 is GTSNPN and CDR2 is SVGIG (reference sequence). The CDR3 sequence is 13 residues long. Trimming removed 0 bases at V and 11 bases at J, with 11 bases between. As DNA, the CDR3 is TGTGCCTGGAGTGTACACCACCCGGCACCCCTCCACTTT. This sequence encodes CAWSVHHPAPLHF. Together with reference TRBV30 and TRBJ1-6, the CDR3 gives the full variable domain: SQTIHQWPATLVQPVGSPLSLECTVEGTSNPNLYWYRQAAGRGLQLLFYSVGIGQISSEVPQNLSASRPQDRQFILSSKKLLLSDSGFYLCAWSVHHPAPLHFGNGTRLTVT.

V and J are TRBV7-9 and TRBJ1-3; D is ambiguous. Trimming shortened V by 3 bases and J by 1 base, and 16 bases separated the two germline ends. Per the germline V gene, CDR1 is SEHNR and CDR2 is FQNEAQ (reference sequence). This CDR3 contains 17 residues. The CDR3 is CASSFSGARLSGNTIYF. DNA for the CDR3: TGTGCCAGCAGCTTCTCTGGAGCCCGGTTATCTGGAAACACCATATATTTT. The full variable domain, with the rest looked up from reference TRBV7-9 and TRBJ1-3, is DTGVSQNPRHKITKRGQNVTFRCDPISEHNRLYWYRQTLGQGPEFLTYFQNEAQLEKSRLLSDRFSAERPKGSFSTLEIQRTEQGDSAMYLCASSFSGARLSGNTIYFGEGSWLTVV.

The chain couples TRBV20-1 to TRBJ2-1; D is perhaps TRBD2 (5 bases). V lost 5 bases to trimming and J lost 8 bases, with 10 bases between them. The CDR3 runs 11 residues. CDR1 DFQATT and CDR2 SNEGSKA come from the germline V gene (reference sequence). CDR3: CSALGLYEQFF. In DNA, the CDR3 is TGCAGTGCTCTCGGACTCTATGAGCAGTTCTTC.

This chain uses TRBV7-2 with TRBJ2-1; 8 nucleotides line up with TRBD2. There are 16 residues in the CDR3. Germline assignment: CDR1 SGHTA and CDR2 FQGNSA. V was pared by 2 bases and J by 1 base, with 4 bases of the junction left unmatched. The CDR3 protein is CASSLRPGGSYNEQFF. The CDR3 nucleotides read TGTGCCAGCAGCTTACGACCGGGGGGGTCCTACAATGAGCAGTTCTTC.

The gene calls are TRBV2 and TRBJ1-2; perhaps TRBD1 as D (5 bases). From germline, CDR1 is SNHLY and CDR2 FYNNEI. Trimming pared 2 bases from V and 4 bases from J, leaving 11 bases between. The CDR3 has 14 residues. The CDR3 loop reads CASSELGQFYGYTF. The DNA of the CDR3 is TGTGCCAGCAGTGAATTGGGGCAATTCTATGGCTACACCTTC. The full variable domain, completed using reference TRBV2 and TRBJ1-2, is EPEVTQTPSHQVTQMGQEVILRCVPISNHLYFYWYRQILGQKVEFLVSFYNNEISEKSEIFDDQFSVERPDGSNFTLKIRSTKLEDSAMYFCASSELGQFYGYTFGSGTRLTVV.

V gene TRBV19 combines with J gene TRBJ1-5; 8 bases map to TRBD1. V trimming: 5 bases; J trimming: 6 bases; junction bases outside the gene matches: 9. Germline V gives CDR1 LNHDA, CDR2 SQIVND (reference sequence). The CDR3 has 15 residues. CDR3 nucleotide sequence: TGTGCCAGTAGTCCGGGTCCACAGGGGGGTCAGCCCCAGCATTTT. It codes for CASSPGPQGGQPQHF.

In nucleotides, the CDR3 is TGTGCGACAGGGGGCCTCCAAGAGACCCAGTACTTC. Translation: CATGGLQETQYF. This chain links TRBV7-2 with TRBJ2-5, with 10 bases aligning to TRBD1. The CDR3 contains 12 residues. Germline V gene sequence: CDR1 SGHTA, CDR2 FQGNSA. Supplemented by reference TRBV7-2 and TRBJ2-5, the full variable domain reads GAGVSQSPSNKVTEKGKDVELRCDPISGHTALYWYRQSLGQGLEFLIYFQGNSAPDKSGLPSDRFSAERTGGSVSTLTIQRTQQEDSAVYLCATGGLQETQYFGPGTRLLVL.

This chain links TRBV7-2 with TRBJ1-2; D remains unclear. This CDR3 is built from 11 residues. The V gene lost 2 bases and the J gene lost 5 bases, with 3 bases spanning the gap. The germline CDR1 and CDR2 sequences are SGHTA and FQGNSA. Here the CDR3 reads CASSLTYGYTF. The CDR3 nucleotides read TGTGCCAGCAGCTTAACTTATGGCTACACCTTC. The full variable domain, in which reference TRBV7-2 and TRBJ1-2 provide the parts outside the CDR3, is GAGVSQSPSNKVTEKGKDVELRCDPISGHTALYWYRQSLGQGLEFLIYFQGNSAPDKSGLPSDRFSAERTGGSVSTLTIQRTQQEDSAVYLCASSLTYGYTFGSGTRLTVV.

The V gene is TRBV5-1, the J gene TRBJ2-7, with TRBD1 as a possible D gene (5 bases). The CDR3 length is 14 residues. Per germline, CDR1 SGHRS and CDR2 YFSETQ. The V and J ends lost 4 bases and 1 base respectively, with 12 bases between them. CDR3 amino acids: CASSMGPSSYEQYF. In DNA, the CDR3 is TGCGCCAGCAGCATGGGGCCCTCATCCTACGAGCAGTACTTC.

V gene TRBV19 combines with J gene TRBJ1-1; 7 bases agree with TRBD1. Germline trimming cut 7 bases from V and 5 bases from J; bases unmatched to any gene: 10. The CDR3 covers 14 residues. CDR1 and CDR2 (germline): LNHDA, SQIVND (reference sequence). The CDR3: CASNLNRGRTEAFF. The DNA for the CDR3 is TGTGCCAGTAATCTGAACAGGGGTCGGACTGAAGCTTTCTTT.

The V gene is TRBV5-6, the J gene TRBJ2-1, with 8 bases lining up with TRBD2. The J segment lost 1 base and the V segment lost 4 bases, leaving 7 bases of the junction unmatched. The CDR3 sequence is 16 residues long. Germline V gives CDR1 SGHDT, CDR2 YYEEEE. The CDR3 here is CASSPWIAGSYNEQFF. For the CDR3, the DNA is TGTGCCAGCAGCCCTTGGATAGCGGGGTCCTACAATGAGCAGTTCTTC. The full variable domain, its missing parts supplied by reference TRBV5-6 and TRBJ2-1, is DAGVTQSPTHLIKTRGQQVTLRCSPKSGHDTVSWYQQALGQGPQFIFQYYEEEERQRGNFPDRFSGHQFPNYSSELNVNALLLGDSALYLCASSPWIAGSYNEQFFGPGTRLTVL.

The V call is TRBV4-2, the J call TRBJ2-7; no clear D. The CDR3 length is 12 residues. From germline, CDR1 is LGHNA and CDR2 YNFKEQ. V lost 5 bases and J 3 bases, leaving 8 bases between the germline ends. The CDR3, as DNA: TGTGCCAGCAGCGTCACTGGCTACGAGCAGTACTTC. Translating gives CASSVTGYEQYF.

In regard to this clone: The sample has other DNA sequences that encode this CDR3 too. The V and J genes are TRBV9 and TRBJ2-1; 7 bases map to TRBD2. The ends lost 0 bases at V and 1 base at J; junction bases unmatched: 1. This CDR3 has 15 residues. Germline CDR1 is SGDLS and CDR2 is YYNGEE. The CDR3 bases are TGTGCCAGCAGCGTAGCCGGGGGGTCCTACAATGAGCAGTTCTTC. It is translated as CASSVAGGSYNEQFF. Supplemented by reference TRBV9 and TRBJ2-1, the full variable domain reads DSGVTQTPKHLITATGQRVTLRCSPRSGDLSVYWYQQSLDQGLQFLIQYYNGEERAKGNILERFSAQQFPDLHSELNLSSLELGDSALYFCASSVAGGSYNEQFFGPGTRLTVL.